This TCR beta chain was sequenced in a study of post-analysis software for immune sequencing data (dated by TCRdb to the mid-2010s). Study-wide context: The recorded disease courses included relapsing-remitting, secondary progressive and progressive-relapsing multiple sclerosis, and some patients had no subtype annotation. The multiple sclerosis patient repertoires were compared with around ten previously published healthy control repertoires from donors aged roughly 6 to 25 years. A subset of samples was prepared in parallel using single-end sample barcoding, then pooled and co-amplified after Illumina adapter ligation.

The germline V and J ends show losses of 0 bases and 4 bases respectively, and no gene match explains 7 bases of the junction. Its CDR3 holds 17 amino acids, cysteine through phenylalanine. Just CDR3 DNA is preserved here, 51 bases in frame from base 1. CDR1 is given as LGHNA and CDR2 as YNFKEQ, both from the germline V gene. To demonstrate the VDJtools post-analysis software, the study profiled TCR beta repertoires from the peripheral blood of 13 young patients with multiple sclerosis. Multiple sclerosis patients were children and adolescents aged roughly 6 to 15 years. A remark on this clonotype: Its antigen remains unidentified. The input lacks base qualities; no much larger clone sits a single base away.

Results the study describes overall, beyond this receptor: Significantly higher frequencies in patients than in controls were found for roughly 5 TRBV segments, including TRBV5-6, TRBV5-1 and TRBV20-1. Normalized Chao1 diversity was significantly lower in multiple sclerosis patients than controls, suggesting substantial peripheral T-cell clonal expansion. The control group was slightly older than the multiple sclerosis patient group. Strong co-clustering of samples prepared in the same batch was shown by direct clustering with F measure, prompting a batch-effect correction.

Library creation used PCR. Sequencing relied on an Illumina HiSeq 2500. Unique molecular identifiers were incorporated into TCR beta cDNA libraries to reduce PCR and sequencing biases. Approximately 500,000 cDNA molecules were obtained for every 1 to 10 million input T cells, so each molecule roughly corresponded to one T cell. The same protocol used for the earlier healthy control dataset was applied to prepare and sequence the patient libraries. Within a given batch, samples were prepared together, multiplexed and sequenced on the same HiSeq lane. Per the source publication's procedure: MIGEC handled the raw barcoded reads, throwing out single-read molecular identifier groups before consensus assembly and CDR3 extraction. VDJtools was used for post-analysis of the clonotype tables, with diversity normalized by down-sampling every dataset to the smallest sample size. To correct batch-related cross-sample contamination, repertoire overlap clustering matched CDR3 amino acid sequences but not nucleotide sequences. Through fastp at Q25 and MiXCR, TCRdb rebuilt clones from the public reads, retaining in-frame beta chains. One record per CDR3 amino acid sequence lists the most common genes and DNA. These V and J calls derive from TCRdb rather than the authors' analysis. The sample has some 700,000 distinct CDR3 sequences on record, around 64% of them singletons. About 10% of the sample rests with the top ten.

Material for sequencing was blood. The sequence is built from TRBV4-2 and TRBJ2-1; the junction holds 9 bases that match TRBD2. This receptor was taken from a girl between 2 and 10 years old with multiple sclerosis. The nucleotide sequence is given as TGTGCCAGCAGCCAAGAGGGAGGCGGGGGGGGTTACAATGAGCAGTTCTTC. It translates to CASSQEGGGGGYNEQFF.